This TCR beta chain was retrieved from a study of regulatory T cells in long-lasting Graves disease. Overall study context: Graves' patients diagnosed newly had used antithyroid drugs under 3 months. Overall study findings and caveats: Those with persistent Graves' had less TCR diversity than newly diagnosed patients. In persistent patients, shared public clonotypes (2,741) outnumbered those in new patients (around 1,000). Sample size, which was small, may have reduced accuracy.

As to time point: newly diagnosed GD, antithyroid drugs for less than 3 months. The TCR library was made from RNA extracted from PBMCs. CDR1 and CDR2 from the germline V gene are SGHAT and FQNNGV. This CDR3 region has 13 residues. V dropped 0 bases and J dropped 5 bases, with 6 bases sitting between them. CDR3-region Arm-PCR and iRepertoire HTBI primers produced the TCR beta libraries. TCRdb itself ran the multiplex PCR reads through MiXCR, one entry per CDR3 protein. The table shows approximately 490,000 distinct CDR3 sequences, with around 15% occurring only once. This clonotype was seen many times. Its antigen is not known. The sample was also linked to a second study, of T cells in Graves' hyperthyroidism and ophthalmopathy.

The J gene is TRBJ2-3, the V gene TRBV11-2; perhaps TRBD2 as D (5 bases). The sample here was peripheral blood mononuclear cells (PBMCs), taken at new diagnosis, from a patient treated with antithyroid drugs. This clonotype originated in a man between 35 and 55 years old with Graves disease. The CDR3 reads CASSLDSVDTQYF. In DNA, the CDR3 is TGTGCCAGCAGCTTAGATAGCGTAGATACGCAGTATTTT.